This is a list of T cell receptor beta chains from one sample in a study of regulatory T cells in long-lasting Graves disease. Using its own MiXCR run on the multiplex PCR reads, TCRdb lists one record per CDR3 protein. The sample carries around 480,000 distinct CDR3 sequences, around 16% recorded once. The data also belong to a second study, concerning T cells in Graves' hyperthyroidism and ophthalmopathy.

This specimen consisted of peripheral blood mononuclear cells (PBMCs), obtained at new diagnosis, from a patient treated with antithyroid drugs. These receptors came from a middle-aged man with Graves disease. Both conserved end residues are part of each CDR3. Each record gives: V gene, D gene, J gene, CDR3 length, clone size, CDR3 DNA, CDR3 protein. A D gene is named only where the DNA matches it firmly. Clone size, where shown, is once, few, many, or a class for clones that have expanded.

v_gene: TRBV5-1; d_gene: NA; j_gene: TRBJ2-3; len: 15; abundance: many; CDR3nt: TGCGCCAGCAGCTTGACAGGAGACCGCACAGATACGCAGTATTTT; CDR3aa: CASSLTGDRTDTQYF
v_gene: TRBV12-3/TRBV12-4; d_gene: NA; j_gene: TRBJ2-3; len: 15; abundance: few; CDR3nt: TGTGCCAGCAGTCCACCTGGGACCGCCGCGGATACGCAGTATTTT; CDR3aa: CASSPPGTAADTQYF
v_gene: TRBV29-1; d_gene: NA; j_gene: TRBJ1-3; len: 12; abundance: few; CDR3nt: TGCAGCGTTCCTGGGGCGGAAAACACCATATATTTT; CDR3aa: CSVPGAENTIYF
v_gene: TRBV6-1; d_gene: NA; j_gene: TRBJ1-1; len: 12; abundance: few; CDR3nt: TGTGCCAGCAGTACGACAAAGGCTGAAGCTTTCTTT; CDR3aa: CASSTTKAEAFF
v_gene: TRBV24-1; d_gene: TRBD1; j_gene: TRBJ2-1; len: 15; abundance: few; CDR3nt: TGTGCCACCAGTGATCGGACAGGGTTTTCCAATGAGCAGTTCTTC; CDR3aa: CATSDRTGFSNEQFF
v_gene: TRBV7-9; d_gene: TRBD2; j_gene: TRBJ2-7; len: 15; abundance: many; CDR3nt: TGTGCCAGCAGAGTCGGAGCGGGAGGGCCGGGTGAGCAGTACTTC; CDR3aa: CASRVGAGGPGEQYF
v_gene: TRBV7-8; d_gene: TRBD1; j_gene: TRBJ2-1; len: 18; abundance: many; CDR3nt: TGTGCCAGCAGCCCCAGAAGAGGGGGCGAAAGCTCCTACAATGAGCAGTTCTTC; CDR3aa: CASSPRRGGESSYNEQFF
v_gene: TRBV5-1; d_gene: NA; j_gene: TRBJ2-3; len: 14; abundance: many; CDR3nt: TGCGCCAGCAGCAAGGACTCGTCCACAGATACGCAGTATTTT; CDR3aa: CASSKDSSTDTQYF
v_gene: TRBV12-3/TRBV12-4; d_gene: NA; j_gene: TRBJ2-3; len: 16; abundance: NA; CDR3nt: TGTGCCAGCAGTTCATTTTTGGCGGGCGTCACAGATACGCAGTATTTT; CDR3aa: CASSSFLAGVTDTQYF
v_gene: TRBV10-3; d_gene: NA; j_gene: TRBJ2-1; len: 13; abundance: few; CDR3nt: TGTGCCATCACCACCGGGATTGGCCATGAGCAGTTCTTC; CDR3aa: CAITTGIGHEQFF
v_gene: TRBV15; d_gene: NA; j_gene: TRBJ1-2; len: 12; abundance: few; CDR3nt: TGTGCCACCAGCGGATCGGGGTATGGCTACACCTTC; CDR3aa: CATSGSGYGYTF
v_gene: TRBV19; d_gene: NA; j_gene: TRBJ2-1; len: 14; abundance: NA; CDR3nt: TGTGCCAGTAGTACCGGGGACCCATACAATGAGCAGTTCTTC; CDR3aa: CASSTGDPYNEQFF
v_gene: TRBV5-1; d_gene: TRBD2; j_gene: TRBJ2-3; len: 16; abundance: NA; CDR3nt: TGCGCCAGCAGCTTCGGACTAGCGCTAAGCACAGATACGCAGTATTTT; CDR3aa: CASSFGLALSTDTQYF
v_gene: TRBV19; d_gene: TRBD1; j_gene: TRBJ1-2; len: 13; abundance: NA; CDR3nt: TGTGCCAGTAACAACGACAGGGGGGATGGCTACACCTTC; CDR3aa: CASNNDRGDGYTF
v_gene: TRBV6-2/TRBV6-3; d_gene: NA; j_gene: TRBJ1-1; len: 14; abundance: NA; CDR3nt: TGTGCCAGCACCCTGAAGAGGGACGCCTCTGAAGCTTTCTTT; CDR3aa: CASTLKRDASEAFF
v_gene: TRBV11-2; d_gene: TRBD1; j_gene: TRBJ1-5; len: 15; abundance: NA; CDR3nt: TGTGCCAGCAGCTTAGCGGGACAGGGGGGCCAGCCCCAGCATTTT; CDR3aa: CASSLAGQGGQPQHF
v_gene: TRBV12-3/TRBV12-4; d_gene: NA; j_gene: TRBJ2-1; len: 13; abundance: many; CDR3nt: TGTGCCAGCAGCGGGAGACGGTTGGGTGAGCAGTTCTTC; CDR3aa: CASSGRRLGEQFF
v_gene: TRBV2; d_gene: NA; j_gene: TRBJ2-7; len: 13; abundance: NA; CDR3nt: TGTGCCAGCAGTCCGGACGCCACCTACGAGCAGTACTTC; CDR3aa: CASSPDATYEQYF
v_gene: TRBV28; d_gene: TRBD1; j_gene: TRBJ2-1; len: 16; abundance: many; CDR3nt: TGTGCCAGCAGTTTGTCTACTCCCGGGACAGGAGAATCAGCCATCTTC; CDR3aa: CASSLSTPGTGESAIF
v_gene: TRBV27; d_gene: TRBD2; j_gene: TRBJ2-7; len: 13; abundance: few; CDR3nt: TGTGCCAGCAGTATGGGACTAGCGGGAGCTTGGTACTTC; CDR3aa: CASSMGLAGAWYF
v_gene: TRBV3-1; d_gene: NA; j_gene: TRBJ1-6; len: 16; abundance: many; CDR3nt: TGTGCCAGCAGCCTCATTGGGACGGGATATAATTCACCCCTCCACTTT; CDR3aa: CASSLIGTGYNSPLHF
v_gene: TRBV20-1; d_gene: NA; j_gene: TRBJ2-4; len: 14; abundance: NA; CDR3nt: TGCAGTGCTAGTGCAGGGGTAACCAAAAACATTCAGTACTTC; CDR3aa: CSASAGVTKNIQYF
v_gene: TRBV28; d_gene: NA; j_gene: TRBJ2-5; len: 14; abundance: many; CDR3nt: TGTGCCAGCAGTTTATTACCGCCACGGGAGACCCAGTACTTC; CDR3aa: CASSLLPPRETQYF
v_gene: TRBV29-1; d_gene: TRBD1; j_gene: TRBJ2-5; len: 11; abundance: many; CDR3nt: TGCAGCGTTCGGGACAGCGAGACCCAGTACTTC; CDR3aa: CSVRDSETQYF
v_gene: TRBV6-5; d_gene: NA; j_gene: TRBJ1-2; len: 15; abundance: NA; CDR3nt: TGTGCCAGCAGTACTCGGACAGAAGCTAACTATGGCTACACCTTC; CDR3aa: CASSTRTEANYGYTF
v_gene: TRBV7-9; d_gene: TRBD1; j_gene: TRBJ2-7; len: 17; abundance: many; CDR3nt: TGTGCCAGCAGCCCGCCGTACTTAAGGGACAGAGACTACGAGCAGTACTTC; CDR3aa: CASSPPYLRDRDYEQYF
v_gene: TRBV2; d_gene: NA; j_gene: TRBJ1-5; len: 14; abundance: NA; CDR3nt: TGTGCCAGCAGCCCCAGGGTTGGCAATCAGCCCCAGCATTTT; CDR3aa: CASSPRVGNQPQHF
v_gene: TRBV29-1; d_gene: TRBD2; j_gene: TRBJ2-2; len: 14; abundance: NA; CDR3nt: TGCAGCGTTGGGACTAGCGGGAGATCCGGGGAGCTGTTTTTT; CDR3aa: CSVGTSGRSGELFF
v_gene: TRBV20-1; d_gene: NA; j_gene: TRBJ2-7; len: 14; abundance: many; CDR3nt: TGCAGTGCTAGAGATCCCGACTCGCAAATAGAGCAGTACTTC; CDR3aa: CSARDPDSQIEQYF
v_gene: TRBV7-8; d_gene: TRBD2; j_gene: TRBJ2-7; len: 17; abundance: once; CDR3nt: TGTGCCAGCAGCTACGGACTAGCGGGAGGTAGGCACGACGAGCAGTACTTC; CDR3aa: CASSYGLAGGRHDEQYF
v_gene: TRBV5-4; d_gene: NA; j_gene: TRBJ2-3; len: 15; abundance: NA; CDR3nt: TGTGCCAGCAGCTTGGGGGGCAGGAGAACAGATACGCAGTATTTT; CDR3aa: CASSLGGRRTDTQYF
v_gene: TRBV28; d_gene: NA; j_gene: TRBJ2-7; len: 13; abundance: few; CDR3nt: TGTGCCAGCAGTTACGGTACAGGCTACGAGCAGTACTTC; CDR3aa: CASSYGTGYEQYF
v_gene: TRBV3-1; d_gene: NA; j_gene: TRBJ1-2; len: 15; abundance: many; CDR3nt: TGTGCCAGCAGCCAAGATATCGCGGCTAACTATGGCTACACCTTC; CDR3aa: CASSQDIAANYGYTF
v_gene: TRBV12-3/TRBV12-4; d_gene: NA; j_gene: TRBJ1-4; len: 16; abundance: NA; CDR3nt: TGTGCCAGCAGTCTGGAAACCCCAGCAACTAATGAAAAACTGTTTTTT; CDR3aa: CASSLETPATNEKLFF
v_gene: TRBV28; d_gene: NA; j_gene: TRBJ1-1; len: 14; abundance: many; CDR3nt: TGTGCCAGCAGTCCGCCGGGCCGCGGGACTGAAGCTTTCTTT; CDR3aa: CASSPPGRGTEAFF
v_gene: TRBV20-1; d_gene: TRBD1; j_gene: TRBJ2-4; len: 17; abundance: many; CDR3nt: TGCAGTGCTACACCAACGCCGGGACAGGGGTTCAAAAACATTCAGTACTTC; CDR3aa: CSATPTPGQGFKNIQYF
v_gene: TRBV3-1; d_gene: NA; j_gene: TRBJ2-7; len: 12; abundance: many; CDR3nt: TGTGCCAGCAGCCGATCGGACGGCGAGCAGTACTTC; CDR3aa: CASSRSDGEQYF
v_gene: TRBV7-9; d_gene: NA; j_gene: TRBJ2-5; len: 13; abundance: many; CDR3nt: TGTGCCAGCAGCTTATTCTCGAAGGAGACCCAGTACTTC; CDR3aa: CASSLFSKETQYF
v_gene: TRBV18; d_gene: TRBD2; j_gene: TRBJ2-3; len: 16; abundance: NA; CDR3nt: TGTGCCAGCTCACCGGGACTAGCGGAGTACACAGATACGCAGTATTTT; CDR3aa: CASSPGLAEYTDTQYF
v_gene: TRBV7-2; d_gene: TRBD1; j_gene: TRBJ1-5; len: 14; abundance: many; CDR3nt: TGTGCCAGCAGCTTACAGGGGGCCGGGCAGCCCCAGCATTTT; CDR3aa: CASSLQGAGQPQHF
v_gene: TRBV12-3/TRBV12-4; d_gene: NA; j_gene: TRBJ1-1; len: 13; abundance: few; CDR3nt: TGTGCCAGCACTTCGCGGGGGGGGAGGGGCGCTTTCTTT; CDR3aa: CASTSRGGRGAFF
v_gene: TRBV28; d_gene: TRBD1; j_gene: TRBJ1-5; len: 15; abundance: many; CDR3nt: TGTGCCAGCATTGCGACAGGGCCCCGGGGTCAGCCCCAGCATTTT; CDR3aa: CASIATGPRGQPQHF
v_gene: TRBV20-1; d_gene: NA; j_gene: TRBJ2-7; len: 13; abundance: many; CDR3nt: TGCAGTGCCAGGTTGGACGGGTCCTACGAGCAGTACTTC; CDR3aa: CSARLDGSYEQYF
v_gene: TRBV7-9; d_gene: NA; j_gene: TRBJ2-7; len: 12; abundance: few; CDR3nt: TGTGCCAGCAGCCTGTCGGGAAACGAGCAGTACTTC; CDR3aa: CASSLSGNEQYF
v_gene: TRBV11-2; d_gene: TRBD2; j_gene: TRBJ2-5; len: 17; abundance: NA; CDR3nt: TGTGCCAGCAGCTTGGGATTAGCGGGAGGGCCTCGGGAGACCCAGTACTTC; CDR3aa: CASSLGLAGGPRETQYF
v_gene: TRBV13; d_gene: NA; j_gene: TRBJ1-5; len: 13; abundance: many; CDR3nt: TGTGCCAGCAGCTCCAGACGCAATCAGCCCCAGCATTTT; CDR3aa: CASSSRRNQPQHF
v_gene: TRBV11-2; d_gene: TRBD1; j_gene: TRBJ2-6; len: 16; abundance: many; CDR3nt: TGTGCCAGCAGCTTAGGACAGGGGGCTGGGGCCAACGTCCTGACTTTC; CDR3aa: CASSLGQGAGANVLTF